In its sample, the clone carrying this T cell receptor beta chain was seen a few times. The sample comes from a study of CD8+CD57+ T cells in acquired aplastic anemia. It was genomic DNA that served as the template for profiling TCR beta VDJ and CDR3. TCRdb re-called the reads through MiXCR, storing one row per CDR3 protein. The repertoire has about 180,000 distinct CDR3 sequences, less than 60% of them found once; the top ten carry more than 1.5%. The authors sequenced patients whose flow cytometry had shown CD8+CD57+ cell expansion. Among the patients, all had severe acquired aplastic anemia. Germline CDR1 and CDR2: MNHEY and SVGEGT. The CDR3 totals 16 residues. The germline V and J ends were trimmed by 0 bases and 6 bases, with 18 bases remaining between them.

The TCR comes from a human donor with aplastic anemia. What was sequenced was sorted CD4+, CD8+, or CD8+CD57+ T cells (not recorded which) from PBMCs. V gene TRBV6-2 or TRBV6-3 combines with J gene TRBJ2-7; no clear D. CDR3 nucleotides: TGTGCCAGCAGTTACTCGGGAAAGATACAAAGCCTCGAGCAGTACTTC. This codes for CASSYSGKIQSLEQYF.